The 18 T cell receptor beta chains presented below share a single source sample, sequenced in a study of blood T cell repertoires in COVID-19. Profiling relied on immunoSEQ multiplex PCR, and the TCRdb table lists in-frame clones only, not all of them. The data show roughly 430,000 clones, about 88% seen once. The sample consisted of PBMCs or T cells enriched from blood (not recorded which). These receptor sequences come from a woman aged 18-29 years who had been exposed to COVID-19.

The chain carries TRBV4-3 and TRBJ2-3; 8 positions match TRBD2. The V gene end was trimmed by 6 bases and the J gene end by 3 bases; junction bases not matched to a gene: 5. Germline CDR1 reads LGHNA; CDR2 reads YSLEER. This CDR3 comprises 14 residues. CDR3 residues: CASSMSGGTDTQYF. For the CDR3, the DNA is TGCGCCAGCAGTATGAGCGGGGGTACAGATACGCAGTATTTT.

The chain recombines TRBV28 with TRBJ2-1; 10 bases agree with TRBD2. The length of the CDR3 is 15 residues. The V gene's germline CDR1 is MDHEN and CDR2 SYDVKM. V lost 2 bases to trimming and J lost 8 bases; unmatched junction nucleotides: 6. As DNA, the CDR3 is TGTGCCAGCAGTTTAGGAGCGGGAGGGGGCGATGAGCAGTTCTTC. Translation gives CASSLGAGGGDEQFF.

The gene calls are TRBV10-3 and TRBJ1-2; the D gene is possibly TRBD1 (6 bases). The V gene lost 3 bases and the J gene lost 4 bases, with 15 bases spanning the gap. The germline V gene has CDR1 ENHRY and CDR2 SYGVKD. The CDR3 has 15 amino acids. The CDR3 spells CAISDTGPTPYGYTF. The CDR3 DNA reads TGTGCCATCAGTGACACAGGGCCTACCCCCTATGGCTACACCTTC.

The J gene is TRBJ2-1, the V gene TRBV9; maybe TRBD2 (6 bases). Germline V gene data show CDR1 as SGDLS and CDR2 as YYNGEE. Between the trimmed V and J ends, which lost 4 bases and 1 base, there was a span of 12 bases. This CDR3 has 15 residues. The CDR3 DNA follows: TGTGCCAGCAGCCCTCTAGCGCTATCCTACAATGAGCAGTTCTTC. Amino acid sequence: CASSPLALSYNEQFF.

This clone was recorded once. This chain links TRBV27 with TRBJ2-5, with TRBD1 identical over 9 bases. The CDR3 spans 16 residues. Per the germline V gene, CDR1 is MNHEY and CDR2 is SMNVEV (reference sequence). The V gene end was trimmed by 1 base and the J gene end by 5 bases; junction bases not matched to a gene: 8. CDR3 sequence: CASSLLGQGNGETQYF. CDR3 bases: TGTGCCAGCAGTTTATTGGGACAGGGAAATGGGGAGACCCAGTACTTC.

The rearrangement links TRBV7-2 to TRBJ2-1, with 11 bases that match TRBD2. The CDR3 contains 17 residues. Germline V gene sequence: CDR1 SGHTA, CDR2 FQGNSA. J lost 6 bases, V lost 4 bases, and 11 bases had no gene match. The CDR3 region has the DNA TGTGCCAGCAGCTACCACACCGGGACTAGCGGATCCAATGAGCAGTTCTTC. Its protein product is CASSYHTGTSGSNEQFF.

The chain joins TRBV11-3 to TRBJ2-5, with 15 bases aligning to TRBD2. Trimming cost V 1 base and J 3 bases; bases outside gene matches: 9. Germline V gene sequence: CDR1 SGHNT, CDR2 YENEEA. CDR3 size: 19 residues. The CDR3 region has the DNA TGTGCCAGCAGCTTAGGACGGGGACTAGCGGGGGGTCGGGAAGAGACCCAGTACTTC. This sequence encodes CASSLGRGLAGGREETQYF.

The chain couples TRBV28 to TRBJ2-7; weak D call: TRBD1 (5 bases). The CDR3 consists of 19 residues. Germline V CDR1 and CDR2: MDHEN, SYDVKM. Trimming removed 1 base at V and 2 bases at J, with 24 bases between. This CDR3 is CASSLSPLTGQGKTYEQYF. The CDR3 nucleotides read TGTGCCAGCAGTTTATCCCCCCTCACCGGGCAGGGTAAAACCTACGAGCAGTACTTC.

This chain links TRBV5-4 with TRBJ2-1; D perhaps matches TRBD2 (6 bases). Trimming took 0 bases from V and 10 from J, leaving 14 bases between them. CDR3 length: 14 amino acids. The germline gives CDR1 SGHNT, CDR2 YYREEE (reference sequence). CDR3 sequence (DNA): TGTGCCAGCAGCTTGGGAGGGGAGGTGATGGAGCAGTTCTTC. Translating gives CASSLGGEVMEQFF.

The chain combines TRBV28 with TRBJ1-1; no reliable D call. This CDR3 has 15 residues. V lost 4 bases to trimming and J lost 1 base, with 13 bases between them. CDR1 MDHEN and CDR2 SYDVKM come from the germline V gene. The CDR3 reads CASSSVFGGNTEAFF. The DNA of the CDR3 is TGTGCCAGCAGTTCCGTTTTCGGTGGGAACACTGAAGCTTTCTTT.

V is TRBV4-1 and J is TRBJ2-5; 8 nucleotides align to TRBD2. CDR1 MGHRA and CDR2 YSYEKL come from the germline V gene. V lost 3 bases to trimming and J lost 1 base; unmatched junction nucleotides: 7. The CDR3 extends over 16 amino acids. The CDR3 is CASSQTTSGAQETQYF. The CDR3 DNA reads TGCGCCAGCAGCCAGACAACTAGCGGCGCCCAAGAGACCCAGTACTTC.

The chain is built from TRBV7-2 and TRBJ1-1, with 9 bases aligning to TRBD1. This CDR3 comprises 16 residues. V was clipped by 5 bases and J by 1 base; unmatched bases: 8. CDR1 SGHTA and CDR2 FQGNSA come from the germline V gene. CDR3 loop: CASSPRTGAPNTEAFF. The CDR3 region has the DNA TGTGCCAGCAGCCCACGGACAGGGGCGCCGAACACTGAAGCTTTCTTT. Variable domain in full (rest from reference TRBV7-2 and TRBJ1-1): GAGVSQSPSNKVTEKGKDVELRCDPISGHTALYWYRQSLGQGLEFLIYFQGNSAPDKSGLPSDRFSAERTGGSVSTLTIQRTQQEDSAVYLCASSPRTGAPNTEAFFGQGTRLTVV.

The chain carries TRBV11-3 and TRBJ2-1; 7 bases line up with TRBD1. Trimming removed 4 bases from V and 3 bases from J; junction bases left unmatched: 6. The germline CDR1 and CDR2 sequences are SGHNT and YENEEA. There are 15 residues in the CDR3. Here the CDR3 reads CASSSLRDSYNEQFF. CDR3 in DNA: TGTGCCAGCAGCTCGCTTAGGGACAGCTACAATGAGCAGTTCTTC.

Only a few counts were recorded for this clone. The V and J genes are TRBV14 and TRBJ1-2, with 9 bases that match TRBD1. Looked up from germline, CDR1 is SGHDN and CDR2 is FVKESK. The CDR3 runs 15 residues. V dropped 1 base and J dropped 0; count of bases not matched to a gene: 0. The CDR3 DNA reads TGTGCCAGCAGCCAAGGGACAGGGGCTAACTATGGCTACACCTTC. The encoded protein is CASSQGTGANYGYTF. The full variable domain, rest sourced from reference TRBV14 and TRBJ1-2, is EAGVTQFPSHSVIEKGQTVTLRCDPISGHDNLYWYRRVMGKEIKFLLHFVKESKQDESGMPNNRFLAERTGGTYSTLKVQPAELEDSGVYFCASSQGTGANYGYTFGSGTRLTVV.

The chain joins TRBV18 to TRBJ2-5, with no clear D. Per germline, CDR1 KGHSH and CDR2 LQKENI. Trimming removed 4 bases from V and 2 bases from J, with 11 bases in between. The CDR3 spans 14 residues. In nucleotides, the CDR3 is TGTGCCAGCTCACAATCCGGGTCACAAGAGACCCAGTACTTC. Protein sequence: CASSQSGSQETQYF. The full variable domain, with the rest looked up from reference TRBV18 and TRBJ2-5, is NAGVMQNPRHLVRRRGQEARLRCSPMKGHSHVYWYRQLPEEGLKFMVYLQKENIIDESGMPKERFSAEFPKEGPSILRIQQVVRGDSAAYFCASSQSGSQETQYFGPGTRLLVL.

The V gene is TRBV28, the J gene TRBJ2-3; 11 nucleotides match TRBD2. The CDR3 totals 15 residues. Germline V gene sequence: CDR1 MDHEN, CDR2 SYDVKM. V was pared by 6 bases and J by 4 bases, with 6 bases of the junction left unmatched. DNA of the CDR3: TGTGCCAGCAGCTCTAGCGGGGGGTTTCCAGATACGCAGTATTTT. It is translated as CASSSSGGFPDTQYF. The variable domain in full, with the rest retrieved from reference TRBV28 and TRBJ2-3, is DVKVTQSSRYLVKRTGEKVFLECVQDMDHENMFWYRQDPGLGLRLIYFSYDVKMKEKGDIPEGYSVSREKKERFSLILESASTNQTSMYLCASSSSGGFPDTQYFGPGTRLTVL.

The rearrangement joins TRBV7-9 to TRBJ2-1, with D tentatively TRBD2 (7 bases). Deletions cut 5 bases from V and 10 bases from J, with 21 bases between. CDR3 size: 15 residues. The germline V gene has CDR1 SEHNR and CDR2 FQNEAQ (reference sequence). This CDR3 is CASSPTGGVQGEQFF. CDR3 in DNA: TGTGCCAGCAGCCCAACGGGGGGCGTCCAGGGCGAGCAGTTCTTC.

V gene TRBV5-1 combines with J gene TRBJ2-7; no definite D call. The CDR3 consists of 16 residues. The V gene's germline CDR1 is SGHRS and CDR2 YFSETQ. V was pared by 4 bases and J by 0 bases, with 17 bases between. The CDR3 sequence is CASSRGPILNSYEQYF. For the CDR3, the DNA is TGCGCCAGCAGCCGAGGCCCCATTCTTAACTCCTACGAGCAGTACTTC.